This entry lists 16 T cell receptor beta chains sequenced from one sample in a study of T cell responses to AZD1222 COVID-19 vaccine. The assay was immunoSEQ multiplex PCR, and TCRdb's table has in-frame clones only and misses some. Of 92,000 or so clones listed, about 88% were seen once; the top ten hold around 1.6%. The sequencing here drew on peripheral blood, taken on day 0 of AZD1222 vaccination. All receptors derive from an adult in good health.

The V call is TRBV19, the J call TRBJ1-4; D possibly corresponds to TRBD1 (6 bases). CDR3 length equals 16 residues. Trimming cost V 1 base and J 8 bases, with 17 bases left between them. The germline V gene encodes CDR1 LNHDA and CDR2 SQIVND (reference sequence). CDR3 nucleotide sequence: TGTGCCAGTAGTATAGGATCGGGGGGCTATTGGGAAAAACTGTTTTTT. It translates to CASSIGSGGYWEKLFF.

V is TRBV3-1 (or the pseudogene TRBV3-2) and J is TRBJ2-7; possibly TRBD1 for D (5 bases). V lost 0 bases to trimming and J lost 3 bases, with 15 bases between them. Germline lookup yields CDR1 LGHDT and CDR2 YNNKEL (reference sequence). CDR3 length equals 16 residues. The CDR3, as DNA: TGTGCCAGCAGCCAAGATCTGGGCAGGGTAGGCTACGAGCAGTACTTC. The encoded protein is CASSQDLGRVGYEQYF.

The chain joins TRBV27 to TRBJ1-2; the D is unclear. CDR3 length: 14 amino acids. The V gene's germline CDR1 is MNHEY and CDR2 SMNVEV (reference sequence). V lost 5 bases and J 2 bases, leaving 12 bases between the germline ends. The CDR3 region is CASSRRGHNYGYTF. The CDR3 DNA sequence: TGTGCCAGCAGTCGTCGAGGGCACAACTATGGCTACACCTTC.

V is TRBV25-1 and J is TRBJ1-1; D is ambiguous. The ends were cut back, 7 bases at V and 0 bases at J, with 12 bases in the middle. This CDR3 has 14 amino acids. Germline V gene sequence: CDR1 MGHDK, CDR2 SYGVNS. This chain's CDR3 is CASIKSGMNTEAFF. CDR3 sequence (DNA): TGTGCCAGCATTAAAAGCGGGATGAACACTGAAGCTTTCTTT.

This clone has only a few counts. The V and J genes are TRBV5-4 and TRBJ1-1; D is unresolved. The CDR3 runs to 16 residues. Trimming cost V 4 bases and J 2 bases, with 18 bases left between them. CDR1 SGHNT and CDR2 YYREEE come from the germline V gene (reference sequence). CDR3 residues: CASSRLADRLNTEAFF. The CDR3 DNA reads as TGTGCCAGCAGCCGCCTGGCAGACCGCTTAAACACTGAAGCTTTCTTT.

The chain joins TRBV29-1 to TRBJ1-2; TRBD1 is a possible D gene (6 bases). This CDR3 is built from 14 residues. V lost 3 bases to trimming and J lost 4 bases, with 15 bases between them. From germline, CDR1 is SQVTM and CDR2 ANQGSEA. Here the CDR3 reads CSVEFTTGSYGYTF. The DNA of the CDR3 is TGCAGCGTTGAGTTCACGACAGGTTCCTATGGCTACACCTTC. Filled out from reference TRBV29-1 and TRBJ1-2, the complete variable domain reads SAVISQKPSRDICQRGTSLTIQCQVDSQVTMMFWYRQQPGQSLTLIATANQGSEATYESGFVIDKFPISRPNLTFSTLTVSNMSPEDSSIYLCSVEFTTGSYGYTFGSGTRLTVV.

This clone turned up a few times. The J gene is TRBJ2-1, the V gene TRBV6-5, with TRBD2 as a possible D gene (6 bases). Looked up from germline, CDR1 is MNHEY and CDR2 is SVGAGI. Trimming left V 0 bases short and J 9 bases short, with 15 bases between. This CDR3 is 15 amino acids long. CDR3 amino acids: CASSYSSSGGGEQFF. CDR3 coding DNA: TGTGCCAGCAGTTACTCGTCGTCCGGGGGAGGTGAGCAGTTCTTC.

J is TRBJ1-1 and V is TRBV6-4; 9 bases align to TRBD1. This CDR3 region has 15 residues. The J segment lost 1 base and the V segment lost 3 bases, leaving 3 bases of the junction unmatched. The germline V gene has CDR1 MRHNA and CDR2 SNTAGT. Written as DNA, the CDR3 is TGTGCCAGCAGTGAAGGGACAGGGACGAACACTGAAGCTTTCTTT. Its protein is CASSEGTGTNTEAFF.

V gene TRBV30 combines with J gene TRBJ1-6; D unclear. Between the trimmed V and J ends, which lost 0 bases and 7 bases, there was a span of 10 bases. CDR1 is GTSNPN, CDR2 SVGIG, per germline (reference sequence). The CDR3 consists of 14 residues. CDR3: CAWSVNSHNSPLHF. CDR3 bases: TGTGCCTGGAGTGTAAACAGTCACAATTCACCCCTCCACTTT. The full variable domain, with the rest looked up from reference TRBV30 and TRBJ1-6, is SQTIHQWPATLVQPVGSPLSLECTVEGTSNPNLYWYRQAAGRGLQLLFYSVGIGQISSEVPQNLSASRPQDRQFILSSKKLLLSDSGFYLCAWSVNSHNSPLHFGNGTRLTVT.

The chain uses TRBV28 and TRBJ2-1; TRBD1 might be the D (6 bases). Trimming stripped 6 bases from V and 8 bases from J, with 20 bases between. The CDR3 totals 15 residues. CDR1 MDHEN and CDR2 SYDVKM come from the germline V gene. The CDR3 DNA sequence: TGTGCCAGCAGGGGGGCTTACCTCCTCATGGATGAGCAGTTCTTC. As protein: CASRGAYLLMDEQFF.

This clone occurred a few times. The chain joins TRBV3-1 (or the pseudogene TRBV3-2) to TRBJ1-6, with TRBD1 matching 7 bases. Losses at the gene ends were 1 base for V and 5 bases for J; bases not matched to a gene: 2. The CDR3 contains 15 residues. The V gene's germline CDR1 is LGHDT and CDR2 YNNKEL (reference sequence). The CDR3 DNA reads TGTGCCAGCAGCCAAGGGGACAGAAATAATTCACCCCTCCACTTT. Translating gives CASSQGDRNNSPLHF.

The chain uses TRBV5-1 and TRBJ1-6; 8 bases agree with TRBD1. CDR3 size: 15 residues. The trim removed 0 bases at V and 10 bases at J, leaving 6 bases unmatched. The germline gives CDR1 SGHRS, CDR2 YFSETQ. Written as DNA, the CDR3 is TGCGCCAGCAGCTTGGGGACAGGGTTGGAATCACCCCTCCACTTT. It codes for CASSLGTGLESPLHF.

The chain employs TRBV7-6 and TRBJ2-3, with D hard to call. V was pared by 6 bases and J by 7 bases, with 14 bases between. The CDR3 is 13 residues long. The germline CDR1 and CDR2 sequences are SGHVS and FNYEAQ. This chain's CDR3 is CASRSLGSYTQYF. CDR3 sequence (DNA): TGTGCCAGCAGGTCCTTGGGGTCCTATACGCAGTATTTT.

This clone was observed a handful of times. The chain recombines TRBV5-6 with TRBJ2-5; D may be TRBD2 (6 bases). This CDR3 has 13 residues. Trimming took 5 bases from V and 5 from J, leaving 13 bases between them. Germline loops: CDR1 SGHDT, CDR2 YYEEEE. In DNA, the CDR3 is TGTGCCAGCAGTAAACTAGCCCGTGAGACCCAGTACTTC. Translation gives CASSKLARETQYF.

The chain couples TRBV5-6 to TRBJ1-4; tentatively, D is TRBD1 (5 bases). V dropped 2 bases and J dropped 7 bases, with 12 bases sitting between them. The CDR3 sequence is 14 residues long. In germline, CDR1 is SGHDT, CDR2 YYEEEE. CDR3 amino acids: CASSFVGEGEKLFF. The CDR3 nucleotides read TGTGCCAGCAGCTTCGTGGGGGAGGGTGAAAAACTGTTTTTT.

This clone was detected a few times. The chain employs TRBV28 and TRBJ2-1, with 8 bases that match TRBD2. This CDR3 comprises 16 residues. Unmatched junction bases numbered 12, after V lost 3 bases and J lost 8 bases. Germline lookup yields CDR1 MDHEN and CDR2 SYDVKM. The CDR3 is CASSFSGGPLYDEQFF. DNA of the CDR3: TGTGCCAGCAGTTTCTCGGGGGGGCCTCTCTATGATGAGCAGTTCTTC.